This note documents a single T cell receptor beta chain sequence. What it binds is unknown. The entry originates in a study of cytomegalovirus exposure and HLA in healthy donors. Study findings and constraints: HLA alleles showed associations with fewer than 20,000 TCR beta sequences in a later analysis, at a 0.05 false discovery rate. Accurate prediction of most subjects' HLA-A and HLA-B alleles from TCR beta sequences was reported. Cytomegalovirus status, reportedly, was diagnosed with high specificity and sensitivity by the classifier.

CDR3 length: 15 amino acids. CDR1 and CDR2 (germline): SGHRS, YFSETQ. V lost 4 bases to trimming and J lost 6 bases; unmatched junction nucleotides: 7. In the PCR, 60 Vbeta and 13 Jbeta primers were used. Assay used: immunoSEQ multiplex PCR; TCRdb lists only in-frame clones, some missing. This table holds tens of thousands of clones, about 65% found once. This receptor was identified in a man between 50 and 59 years old in good health and CMV-seropositive. The sample was PBMCs. The V gene is TRBV5-1, the J gene TRBJ1-4; TRBD1 matches 9 bases. This chain's CDR3 is CASSTYRGHDEKLFF. The CDR3 DNA reads as TGCGCCAGCAGCACTTACAGGGGGCATGATGAAAAACTGTTTTTT.